This T cell receptor (beta chain) was identified during a study of T-cell reconstitution after alpha-beta-depleted transplantation in children. The germline gives CDR1 MNHEY, CDR2 SVGAGI. V dropped 3 bases and J dropped 4; count of bases not matched to a gene: 14. CDR3 length: 17 residues. Unique molecular identifiers were incorporated into the prepared TCRbeta library. TCRdb used MiXCR to reprocess the PCR reads, holding one entry per CDR3 protein. The sample has some 310,000 distinct CDR3 sequences, more than 20% seen once. Study-wide results and caveats: At the one-year point after transplant, T-cell counts and TCRbeta diversity were found to come mostly from T cells that had been newly produced. The study traced high day-60 TCRbeta diversity in some patients to surviving recipient T cells and thymic progenitors. The study reportedly traced alpha-beta T cells about two months after transplant to several hundred expanded graft clones.

This clonotype was found a few times. Its specificity is unknown. Here the sequenced sample was PBMCs, mostly from graft donor cells, taken 180 days after TCRalphabeta/CD19-depleted stem cell transplant. This sequence originates from a male patient younger than 18 who had a stem cell transplant for acute lymphoblastic leukemia, so the T cells may come from the graft donor. The genes are TRBV6-5 and TRBJ2-7; 8 nucleotides agree with TRBD2. The CDR3 coding sequence is TGTGCCAGCAGTTATAAATTGGCGGGAGGCCTCCCTTACGAGCAGTACTTC. Translating it yields CASSYKLAGGLPYEQYF.